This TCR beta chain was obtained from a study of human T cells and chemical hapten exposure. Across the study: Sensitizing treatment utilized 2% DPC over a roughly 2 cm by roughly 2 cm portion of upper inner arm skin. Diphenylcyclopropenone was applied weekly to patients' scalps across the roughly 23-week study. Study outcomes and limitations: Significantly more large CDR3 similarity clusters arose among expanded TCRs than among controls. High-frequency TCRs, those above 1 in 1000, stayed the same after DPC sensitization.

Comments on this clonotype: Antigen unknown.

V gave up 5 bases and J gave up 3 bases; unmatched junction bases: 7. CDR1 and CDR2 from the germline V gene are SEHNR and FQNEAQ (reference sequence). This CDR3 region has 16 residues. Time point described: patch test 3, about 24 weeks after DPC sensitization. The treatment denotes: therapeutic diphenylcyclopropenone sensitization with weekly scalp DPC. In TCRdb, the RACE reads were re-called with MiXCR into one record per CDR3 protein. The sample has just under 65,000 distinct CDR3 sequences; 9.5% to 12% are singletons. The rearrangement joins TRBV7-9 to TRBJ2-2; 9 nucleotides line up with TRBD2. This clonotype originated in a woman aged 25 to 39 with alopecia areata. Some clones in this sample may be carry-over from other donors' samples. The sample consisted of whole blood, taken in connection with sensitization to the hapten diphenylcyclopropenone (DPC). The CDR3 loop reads CASSPNSGGYTGELFF. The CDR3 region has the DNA TGTGCCAGCAGCCCAAATAGCGGGGGATACACCGGGGAGCTGTTTTTT.